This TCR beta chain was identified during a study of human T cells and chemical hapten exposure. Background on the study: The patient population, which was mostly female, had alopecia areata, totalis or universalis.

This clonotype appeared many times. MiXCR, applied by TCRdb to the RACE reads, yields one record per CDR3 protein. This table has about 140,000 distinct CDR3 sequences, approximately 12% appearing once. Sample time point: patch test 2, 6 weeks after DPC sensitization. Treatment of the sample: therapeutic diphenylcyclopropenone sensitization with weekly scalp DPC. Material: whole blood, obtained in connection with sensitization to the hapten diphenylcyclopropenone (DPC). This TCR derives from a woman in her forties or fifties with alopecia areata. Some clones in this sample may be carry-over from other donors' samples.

The CDR3 DNA is TGTGCCAGCAGTACCCCCGGGACCGCTGTGGGGGGCTACACCTTC. Protein: CASSTPGTAVGGYTF. V usage is TRBV28 and J usage is TRBJ1-2; tentatively, D is TRBD1 (5 bases). The CDR3 runs to 15 residues. Trimming left V 5 bases short and J 8 bases short, with 21 bases between. Germline V CDR1 and CDR2: MDHEN, SYDVKM.